The present T cell receptor (beta chain) was sequenced within a study of PD-1 blockade in classical Hodgkin lymphoma. Every one of the patients relapsed after autologous stem cell transplantation (brentuximab vedotin exposure was variable). This table comes from immunoSEQ multiplex PCR, and its TCRdb copy is limited to in-frame clones, with some not included. The table has around 40,000 clones, around 78% seen once. For this clone: Antigen: not known.

The CDR3 is 15 amino acids. Germline loops: CDR1 MNHNS, CDR2 SASEGT. Trimming removed 4 bases from V and 1 base from J, with 13 bases in between. Overall study findings and caveats: The study reported lower baseline TCR diversity in newly diagnosed patients than in healthy donors. Patients newly diagnosed and complete responders had comparable baseline diversity. Still unresolved is the cause of the repertoire differences, which may be disease activity or prior therapy.

The chain is built from TRBV6-1 and TRBJ1-1, with no clear D. The TCR was taken from a human donor with classical Hodgkin lymphoma. The sequenced sample was peripheral blood mononuclear cells (PBMCs), obtained at baseline. CDR3 nucleotide sequence: TGTGCCAGCAGTGGGTCGTCTGGGAGGAACACTGAAGCTTTCTTT. Encoded protein: CASSGSSGRNTEAFF.